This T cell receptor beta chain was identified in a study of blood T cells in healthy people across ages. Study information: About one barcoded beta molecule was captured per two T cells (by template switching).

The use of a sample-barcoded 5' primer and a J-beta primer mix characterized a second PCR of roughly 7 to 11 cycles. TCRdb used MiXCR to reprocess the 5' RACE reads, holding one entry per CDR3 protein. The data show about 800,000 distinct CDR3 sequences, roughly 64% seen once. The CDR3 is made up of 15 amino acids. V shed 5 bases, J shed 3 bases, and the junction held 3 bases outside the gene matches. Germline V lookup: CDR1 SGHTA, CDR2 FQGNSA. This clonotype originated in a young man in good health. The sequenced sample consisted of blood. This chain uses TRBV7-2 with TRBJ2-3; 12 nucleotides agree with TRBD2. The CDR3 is CASSVGLAGTDTQYF. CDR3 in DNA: TGTGCCAGCAGCGTAGGACTAGCGGGAACAGATACGCAGTATTTT.